These 9 T cell receptor beta chains came from one sample sequenced in a study of blood T cells in healthy people across ages. Primers used in a second PCR of about 6 to 11 cycles were a sample-barcoded 5' primer and a J-beta primer mix. TCRdb ran MiXCR on the 5' RACE reads and lists one entry per CDR3 protein. The profile shows 850,000 to 1,000,000 distinct CDR3 sequences, 51% of them singletons. The material sequenced was blood. These receptors all come from a woman in her fifties or sixties in good health.

The chain has TRBV10-3 and TRBJ2-7, with D perhaps TRBD2 (5 bases). The CDR3 runs to 14 residues. Germline V CDR1 and CDR2: ENHRY, SYGVKD. Between the trimmed V and J ends, which lost 6 bases and 3 bases, there was a span of 15 bases. The chain's CDR3 is CAISTGETIYEQYF. DNA of the CDR3: TGTGCCATCAGCACCGGGGAGACCATCTACGAGCAGTACTTC.

The chain combines TRBV7-6 with TRBJ2-7; D might be TRBD2 (6 bases). V shed 1 base and J shed 5 bases, with 15 bases lying between them. The CDR3 is 15 amino acids. The germline V gene encodes CDR1 SGHVS and CDR2 FNYEAQ. CDR3 DNA sequence: TGTGCCAGCAGCTTAGAACCGGGAGCCCCCGACGAGCAGTACTTC. Its protein product is CASSLEPGAPDEQYF.

The J gene is TRBJ1-1, the V gene TRBV5-1; D is unresolved. Trimming took 0 bases from V and 3 from J, leaving 15 bases between them. The CDR3 extends over 16 amino acids. The germline V gene has CDR1 SGHRS and CDR2 YFSETQ. CDR3 coding DNA: TGCGCCAGCAGCTTGGCCGGTGCGGGGATGGACACTGAAGCTTTCTTT. As protein: CASSLAGAGMDTEAFF.

V and J are TRBV2 and TRBJ2-7; TRBD1 aligns across 7 bases. J lost 0 bases, V lost 7 bases, and 9 bases had no gene match. This CDR3 spans 15 amino acids. The germline V gene has CDR1 SNHLY and CDR2 FYNNEI. The CDR3 DNA follows: TGTGCCAGCACGATAGACAGGGCTGACTCCTACGAGCAGTACTTC. Translating it yields CASTIDRADSYEQYF. The full variable domain, with the rest looked up from reference TRBV2 and TRBJ2-7, is EPEVTQTPSHQVTQMGQEVILRCVPISNHLYFYWYRQILGQKVEFLVSFYNNEISEKSEIFDDQFSVERPDGSNFTLKIRSTKLEDSAMYFCASTIDRADSYEQYFGPGTRLTVT.

This chain uses TRBV2 with TRBJ2-3; 12 bases fit TRBD1. After removal of 6 bases from V and 5 bases from J, the junction contained 6 bases not matched to a gene. This CDR3 has 15 amino acids. The germline CDR1 and CDR2 sequences are SNHLY and FYNNEI. The CDR3 here is CASSFRDRGQDTQYF. The CDR3 nucleotides are TGTGCCAGCAGCTTCCGGGACAGGGGGCAAGATACGCAGTATTTT.

This clonotype was seen only a few times. The chain couples TRBV4-3 to TRBJ1-5, with no clear D. Germline V gene data show CDR1 as LGHNA and CDR2 as YSLEER. Deletions cut 0 bases from V and 0 bases from J, with 6 bases between. The length of the CDR3 is 15 residues. The CDR3 is CASSQDGYSNQPQHF. CDR3 nucleotide sequence: TGCGCCAGCAGCCAAGATGGGTATAGCAATCAGCCCCAGCATTTT.

This clonotype was seen more than once but under ten times. CDR3 coding DNA: TGTGCCATCAGCCCTAGCGGGAGGGCCGGGGAGACCCAGTACTTC. It encodes CAISPSGRAGETQYF. The rearrangement joins TRBV10-3 to TRBJ2-5, with 12 bases identical to TRBD2. Germline V gene lookup returns CDR1 ENHRY and CDR2 SYGVKD. V gave up 6 bases and J gave up 5 bases; unmatched junction bases: 7. This CDR3 is built from 15 residues.

This clonotype showed up just a few times. The V gene is TRBV13, the J gene TRBJ2-7, with 8 bases lining up with TRBD1. The J call could be wrong; TRBJ2-5 is a better fit for the DNA end. Germline CDR1 is PRHDT and CDR2 is FYEKMQ (reference sequence). This CDR3 spans 14 amino acids. The CDR3 protein is CASSLGTGVETQYF. CDR3 in DNA: TGTGCCAGCAGCTTAGGGACAGGGGTAGAGACCCAGTACTTC.

This clonotype was observed a handful of times. The rearrangement links TRBV7-2 to TRBJ2-5; D is unresolved. The CDR3 covers 15 residues. V was cut by 5 bases and J by 0 bases, with 13 bases left in between. Germline loops: CDR1 SGHTA, CDR2 FQGNSA. The CDR3 protein is CASSIQVVDQETQYF. As DNA, the CDR3 is TGTGCCAGCAGCATCCAAGTGGTAGACCAAGAGACCCAGTACTTC.